The 4 T cell receptor beta chains given below trace back to one sample, sequenced in a study of Ad26.COV2.S vaccination and SARS-CoV-2 variants. Treatment given: some 20 received Ad26.COV2.S at low or high dose, single or two shots; about 5 received placebo; per-sample allocation not given. The samples date from day 63 after the first vaccine or placebo injection. The protocol was immunoSEQ multiplex PCR, while the TCRdb copy is restricted to in-frame clones and leaves out a portion. In the table there are about 500,000 clones, roughly nine tenths of which are singletons. The source was peripheral blood, collected in a trial of Ad26.COV2.S vaccine versus placebo. The receptors derive from a person aged 18-60 years who received the Ad26.COV2.S COVID-19 vaccine or a placebo.

This clone was seen only a few times. The chain links TRBV9 to TRBJ1-4; 8 bases map to TRBD1. Looked up from germline, CDR1 is SGDLS and CDR2 is YYNGEE. This CDR3 region has 16 residues. V shed 4 bases and J 8 bases; nucleotides not matched to a gene: 13. The CDR3 nucleotides read TGTGCCAGCAGCCCCGTCACCGGGACAGGCCGAGAAAAACTGTTTTTT. It translates to CASSPVTGTGREKLFF.

The chain joins TRBV28 to TRBJ1-5; the D gene is possibly TRBD1 (5 bases). The CDR3 totals 14 residues. V lost 2 bases and J lost 3, with 8 bases in between. Germline V gives CDR1 MDHEN, CDR2 SYDVKM. The CDR3 protein is CASSLPGANQPQHF. DNA for the CDR3: TGTGCCAGCAGTTTACCCGGGGCCAATCAGCCCCAGCATTTT.

The genes are TRBV7-6 and TRBJ1-4, with 10 bases matching TRBD1. CDR1 SGHVS and CDR2 FNYEAQ come from the germline V gene. The CDR3 extends over 15 amino acids. The V gene end was trimmed by 5 bases and the J gene end by 3 bases; junction bases not matched to a gene: 3. CDR3 nucleotide sequence: TGTGCCAGCAGCCCTGGACAGGGGGCTAATGAAAAACTGTTTTTT. It encodes CASSPGQGANEKLFF.

The V gene is TRBV19, the J gene TRBJ1-3; D gene unclear. Germline V gives CDR1 LNHDA, CDR2 SQIVND (reference sequence). Between the trimmed V and J ends, which lost 6 bases and 0 bases, there was a span of 6 bases. There are 13 residues in the CDR3. CDR3 nucleotides: TGTGCCAGTAGCGTCCTCTCTGGAAACACCATATATTTT. Translation gives CASSVLSGNTIYF.